These 8 T cell receptor beta chains were sequenced from one sample in a study of blood T cell repertoires in COVID-19. Assay used: immunoSEQ multiplex PCR; TCRdb lists only in-frame clones, some missing. This table holds tens of thousands of clones, about four fifths found once. The sample comprised peripheral blood. These TCRs come from a human donor in a cohort sampled during active or convalescent COVID-19.

This clone has just one count. The chain couples TRBV9 to TRBJ1-2, with 9 bases that match TRBD1. Germline values: CDR1 SGDLS, CDR2 YYNGEE. The junction had 4 bases not matched to a gene; V was cut back by 3 bases and J by 1 base. This CDR3 contains 15 residues. DNA for the CDR3: TGTGCCAGCAGCGGTGGACAGGGGTTTAACTATGGCTACACCTTC. This codes for CASSGGQGFNYGYTF.

V usage is TRBV10-3 and J usage is TRBJ2-7; tentative D call: TRBD2 (6 bases). Trimming took 4 bases from V and 0 from J, leaving 10 bases between them. Germline V gene data show CDR1 as ENHRY and CDR2 as SYGVKD. The CDR3 extends over 14 amino acids. The CDR3 sequence: CAISAGTGSYEQYF. The DNA of the CDR3 is TGTGCCATCAGTGCCGGGACTGGCTCCTACGAGCAGTACTTC.

This chain joins TRBV5-1 and TRBJ1-2; D is unclear. The CDR3 is made up of 15 amino acids. Trimming removed 0 bases at V and 13 bases at J, with 22 bases between. Germline assignment: CDR1 SGHRS and CDR2 YFSETQ. The CDR3 bases are TGCGCCAGCAGCTTGGCCCCCCACCAACGGACGGGGTTCACCTTC. This translates into CASSLAPHQRTGFTF. The variable domain in full, completed from reference TRBV5-1 and TRBJ1-2, reads KAGVTQTPRYLIKTRGQQVTLSCSPISGHRSVSWYQQTPGQGLQFLFEYFSETQRNKGNFPGRFSGRQFSNSRSEMNVSTLELGDSALYLCASSLAPHQRTGFTFGSGTRLTVV.

This clone was detected a few times. The rearrangement links TRBV2 to TRBJ2-5; D ambiguous. CDR3 length: 15 residues. From germline, CDR1 is SNHLY and CDR2 FYNNEI. V was pared by 6 bases and J by 2 bases, with 16 bases between. CDR3 sequence (DNA): TGTGCCAGCAGGTTATCGCCGGTGATGCAAGAGACCCAGTACTTC. Its protein is CASRLSPVMQETQYF. Supplemented by reference TRBV2 and TRBJ2-5, the full variable domain reads EPEVTQTPSHQVTQMGQEVILRCVPISNHLYFYWYRQILGQKVEFLVSFYNNEISEKSEIFDDQFSVERPDGSNFTLKIRSTKLEDSAMYFCASRLSPVMQETQYFGPGTRLLVL.

The chain joins TRBV9 to TRBJ2-1, with a possible D match to TRBD2 (6 bases). Germline values: CDR1 SGDLS, CDR2 YYNGEE. V was trimmed by 3 bases and J by 0 bases, leaving 10 bases between them. The length of the CDR3 is 15 residues. The CDR3 loop reads CASSGSGFSYNEQFF. The CDR3 coding sequence is TGTGCCAGCAGCGGAAGCGGGTTCTCCTACAATGAGCAGTTCTTC.

The chain couples TRBV2 to TRBJ2-1, with 9 bases matching TRBD2. V dropped 4 bases and J dropped 7; count of bases not matched to a gene: 11. Germline V gene data show CDR1 as SNHLY and CDR2 as FYNNEI. This CDR3 has 16 residues. The CDR3 is CASSGVAGAVRNEQFF. In nucleotides, the CDR3 is TGTGCCAGCAGTGGGGTAGCGGGGGCTGTCCGAAATGAGCAGTTCTTC.

This clone was counted once. This specimen includes other DNA sequences encoding the same CDR3. The chain has TRBV7-2 and TRBJ2-5, with 10 bases identical to TRBD2. Germline loops: CDR1 SGHTA, CDR2 FQGNSA. The J segment lost 4 bases and the V segment lost 1 base, leaving 0 bases of the junction unmatched. This CDR3 contains 14 residues. Written as DNA, the CDR3 is TGTGCCAGCAGCTTAGTAGCGGGGGGAGAGACCCAGTACTTC. Translation gives CASSLVAGGETQYF.

The rearrangement links TRBV10-2 to TRBJ2-2; no firm D call. The V and J ends lost 1 base and 4 bases respectively, with 7 bases between them. CDR1 is WSHSY, CDR2 SAAADI, per germline. There are 14 residues in the CDR3. CDR3 sequence reads: CASSEFGPTGELFF. The DNA for the CDR3 is TGCGCCAGCAGTGAGTTTGGGCCCACCGGGGAGCTGTTTTTT.